The sequence of this TCR beta chain was determined in a study of blood T cell repertoires in COVID-19. Whole-study context: Sites across the United States, Italy and Spain contributed samples from acute and convalescent COVID-19. T cells, B-cell-depleted T cells, or PBMCs supplied cDNA or gDNA.

Methods used by the authors: From reference gene primer amplification, estimates of nucleated cell counts were derived. Clones were sequenced by immunoSEQ multiplex PCR, and TCRdb holds only the in-frame ones, with some missing. V, J and clone size derive from that table, while D and trimming were established from the DNA sequence. The sample yields over 35,000 clones, roughly 89% seen once. Trimming removed 2 bases from V and 1 base from J; junction bases left unmatched: 14. The CDR3 contains 19 residues. Germline V lookup: CDR1 SGHRS, CDR2 YFSETQ. The chain carries TRBV5-1 and TRBJ2-1; 8 nucleotides match TRBD2. Sample: peripheral blood. This clonotype was obtained from a man aged 55 to 70 with active COVID-19. This CDR3 reads CASSFWRGSGEGSYNEQFF. DNA of the CDR3: TGCGCCAGCAGCTTCTGGAGGGGTAGCGGGGAGGGGTCCTACAATGAGCAGTTCTTC. The full variable domain, with the rest looked up from reference TRBV5-1 and TRBJ2-1, is KAGVTQTPRYLIKTRGQQVTLSCSPISGHRSVSWYQQTPGQGLQFLFEYFSETQRNKGNFPGRFSGRQFSNSRSEMNVSTLELGDSALYLCASSFWRGSGEGSYNEQFFGPGTRLTVL.